This record concerns one TCR beta chain sequence. The target antigen is unknown. The data belong to a study of T cell responses to AZD1222 COVID-19 vaccine. Study-wide results and limits: Mostly white British, mostly female donors; authors suggested clonal diversity may be underestimated. Spike-specific TCR breadth and depth were elevated following two AZD1222 doses.

TCRdb's table, derived via immunoSEQ multiplex PCR, lists solely in-frame clones and lacks some. The sample carries roughly 140,000 clones, just over 85% recorded once. The germline V gene encodes CDR1 MNHEY and CDR2 SMNVEV (reference sequence). The length of the CDR3 is 14 residues. V lost 6 bases to trimming and J lost 4 bases, with 15 bases between them. The chain is built from TRBV27 and TRBJ1-2; D gene unclear. The specimen comprised peripheral blood, sampled on day 0 of AZD1222 vaccination. The receptor was derived from an adult in good health. The CDR3 loop reads CASRLAGSTYGYTF. CDR3 in DNA: TGTGCCAGCAGACTCGCGGGCAGCACCTATGGCTACACCTTC.